These T cell receptor beta chains were read from a single sample in a study of cytomegalovirus exposure and HLA in healthy donors. Generated by immunoSEQ multiplex PCR, the TCRdb table keeps only in-frame clones and is missing some. This repertoire includes about 130,000 clones. The specimen sequenced was PBMCs. The source is a woman aged 40 to 50 in good health and CMV-seropositive. Each CDR3 is given with its conserved first and last residue. Fields, in order: V gene, D gene, J gene, CDR3 DNA, CDR3 protein. D genes are given only for firm matches.

v_gene: TRBV6-1; d_gene: .; j_gene: TRBJ1-2; CDR3nt: TGTGCCAGCAGTCTTAACTATGGCTACACCTTC; CDR3aa: CASSLNYGYTF
v_gene: TRBV7-3; d_gene: .; j_gene: TRBJ2-2; CDR3nt: TGTGCCAGCAGCACGAGCGGACCCTACACCGGGGAGCTGTTTTTT; CDR3aa: CASSTSGPYTGELFF
v_gene: TRBV19; d_gene: .; j_gene: TRBJ2-7; CDR3nt: TGTGCCAGTAGGGAAAGACGGAGCTCCTACGAGCAGTACTTC; CDR3aa: CASRERRSSYEQYF
v_gene: TRBV4-1; d_gene: TRBD1; j_gene: TRBJ2-1; CDR3nt: TGCGCCAGCAGCCATTGGACAGGGTTCAACAATGAGCAGTTCTTC; CDR3aa: CASSHWTGFNNEQFF
v_gene: TRBV25-1; d_gene: TRBD2; j_gene: TRBJ2-2; CDR3nt: TGTGCCAGCAGTGCCCGTTGGAGCGGGAGCGGTACCGGGGAGCTGTTTTTT; CDR3aa: CASSARWSGSGTGELFF
v_gene: TRBV28; d_gene: .; j_gene: TRBJ1-1; CDR3nt: TGTGCCAGCATCGGGGGGCGGTGGACTGAAGCTTTCTTT; CDR3aa: CASIGGRWTEAFF
v_gene: TRBV28; d_gene: TRBD1; j_gene: TRBJ1-1; CDR3nt: TGTGCCAGCAGTCCCAACTTCAAACCGGGACAGGGTCCGGTGAGCACTGAAGCTTTCTTT; CDR3aa: CASSPNFKPGQGPVSTEAFF
v_gene: TRBV4-1; d_gene: .; j_gene: TRBJ1-5; CDR3nt: TGCGCCAGCAGCCAAGAGCCAGTTGATCAGCCCCAGCATTTT; CDR3aa: CASSQEPVDQPQHF
v_gene: TRBV5-1; d_gene: .; j_gene: TRBJ2-2; CDR3nt: TGCGCCAGCAGCGTGGGACGGGGTAACACCGGGGAGCTGTTTTTT; CDR3aa: CASSVGRGNTGELFF
v_gene: TRBV7-8; d_gene: TRBD2; j_gene: TRBJ2-5; CDR3nt: TGTGCCAGCAGCTCGATCCTAGCGGGAGATAGAGAGACCCAGTACTTC; CDR3aa: CASSSILAGDRETQYF
v_gene: TRBV11-2; d_gene: .; j_gene: TRBJ2-7; CDR3nt: TGTGCCAGCAGCCGCGATTACTACGAGCAGTACTTC; CDR3aa: CASSRDYYEQYF
v_gene: TRBV7-9; d_gene: .; j_gene: TRBJ2-2; CDR3nt: TGTGCCAGCAGCTTTGACAGAGACCCGAACACCGGGGAGCTGTTTTTT; CDR3aa: CASSFDRDPNTGELFF
v_gene: TRBV5-4; d_gene: TRBD2; j_gene: TRBJ2-1; CDR3nt: TGTGCCAGCAGCTGGGGACTAGCGGGGGACAATGAGCAGTTCTTC; CDR3aa: CASSWGLAGDNEQFF
v_gene: TRBV14; d_gene: TRBD1; j_gene: TRBJ2-1; CDR3nt: TGTGCCAGCAGCCAAGATAAGGACAGGGTATCTTGGATGGTAGAGCAGTTCTTC; CDR3aa: CASSQDKDRVSWMVEQFF
v_gene: TRBV2; d_gene: TRBD2; j_gene: TRBJ2-3; CDR3nt: TGTGCCAGCAGTGAAGAGGGTCGCGGGAGGACAGATACGCAGTATTTT; CDR3aa: CASSEEGRGRTDTQYF
v_gene: TRBV5-4; d_gene: .; j_gene: TRBJ1-1; CDR3nt: TGTGCCAGCAGCTTGGGGGTTGACAGGTACAGTGAAGCTTTCTTT; CDR3aa: CASSLGVDRYSEAFF
v_gene: TRBV15; d_gene: .; j_gene: TRBJ1-1; CDR3nt: TGTGCCACCAGCAGACCCCACGGTGGGAACACTGAAGCTTTCTTT; CDR3aa: CATSRPHGGNTEAFF
v_gene: TRBV27; d_gene: TRBD2; j_gene: TRBJ2-7; CDR3nt: TGTGCCAGCATGGGATTTGAGGCTAGCGGAGGGTACGAGCAGTACTTC; CDR3aa: CASMGFEASGGYEQYF